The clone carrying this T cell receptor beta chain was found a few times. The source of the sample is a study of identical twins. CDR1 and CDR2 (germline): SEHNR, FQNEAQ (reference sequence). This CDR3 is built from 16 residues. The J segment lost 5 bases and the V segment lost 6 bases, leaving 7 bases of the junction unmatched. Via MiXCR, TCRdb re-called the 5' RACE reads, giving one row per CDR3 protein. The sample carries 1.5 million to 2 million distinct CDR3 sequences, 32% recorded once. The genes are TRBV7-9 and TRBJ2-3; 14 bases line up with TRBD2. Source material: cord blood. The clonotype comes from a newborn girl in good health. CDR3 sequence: CASSRGLAGGQDTQYF. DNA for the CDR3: TGTGCCAGCAGTCGTGGACTAGCGGGGGGACAAGATACGCAGTATTTT. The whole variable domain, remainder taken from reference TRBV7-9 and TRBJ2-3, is DTGVSQNPRHKITKRGQNVTFRCDPISEHNRLYWYRQTLGQGPEFLTYFQNEAQLEKSRLLSDRFSAERPKGSFSTLEIQRTEQGDSAMYLCASSRGLAGGQDTQYFGPGTRLTVL.